This passage covers 18 T cell receptor beta chains from one sample sequenced in a study of blood T cell repertoires in COVID-19. Clones were read by immunoSEQ multiplex PCR, and TCRdb kept only the in-frame ones, dropping some. The sample holds over 130,000 clones; just over 85% are singletons and the top ten take 2.5% to 4%. The sequencing sample was made of peripheral blood. These receptors were collected from a man between 65 and 80 years old with acute or convalescent COVID-19.

This chain links TRBV5-1 with TRBJ1-3; D may be TRBD1 (6 bases). This CDR3 is 14 amino acids long. Deletions cut 1 base from V and 4 bases from J, with 9 bases between. Germline V gene sequence: CDR1 SGHRS, CDR2 YFSETQ. The CDR3 spells CASSLSGQGNTIYF. CDR3 DNA sequence: TGCGCCAGCAGCTTGAGTGGACAGGGAAACACCATATATTTT.

V and J are TRBV19 and TRBJ1-2, with 7 positions matching TRBD1. V was clipped by 7 bases and J by 5 bases; unmatched bases: 13. Germline V gives CDR1 LNHDA, CDR2 SQIVND (reference sequence). This CDR3 comprises 15 residues. CDR3 residues: CASTHRGQDRYGYTF. Here the CDR3 DNA reads TGTGCCAGTACTCATAGAGGACAGGATAGATATGGCTACACCTTC.

The chain couples TRBV4-2 to TRBJ1-5; 12 bases are shared with TRBD1. The CDR3 extends over 19 amino acids. From germline, CDR1 is LGHNA and CDR2 YNFKEQ. The V and J ends lost 4 bases and 2 bases, in that order; junction bases with no gene match: 12. The CDR3 DNA sequence: TGTGCCAGCAGCCTCCCGGGACAGGGGGCGAGAATTGGCAATCAGCCCCAGCATTTT. This sequence encodes CASSLPGQGARIGNQPQHF.

This chain links TRBV4-3 with TRBJ2-3, with D hard to call. The CDR3 extends over 16 amino acids. Trimming left V 0 bases short and J 0 bases short, with 10 bases between. In germline, CDR1 is LGHNA, CDR2 YSLEER. The CDR3 protein is CASSQESVPSTDTQYF. The CDR3 DNA sequence: TGCGCCAGCAGCCAAGAGTCGGTTCCTAGCACAGATACGCAGTATTTT.

The rearrangement links TRBV3-1 (or the pseudogene TRBV3-2) to TRBJ1-5; 7 nucleotides align to TRBD1. The CDR3 contains 13 residues. V lost 6 bases, J lost 7 bases, and 6 bases stayed unmatched. The V gene's germline CDR1 is LGHDT and CDR2 YNNKEL (reference sequence). The CDR3 loop is CASSLDRNQPQHF. The DNA of the CDR3 is TGTGCCAGCAGTCTGGACAGGAACCAGCCCCAGCATTTT.

The chain carries TRBV4-3 and TRBJ1-3; D is unclear. Per germline, CDR1 LGHNA and CDR2 YSLEER. Trimming took 0 bases from V and 0 from J, leaving 6 bases between them. The CDR3 length is 15 residues. Here the CDR3 reads CASSQDQVSGNTIYF. The CDR3 DNA sequence: TGCGCCAGCAGCCAAGATCAGGTCTCTGGAAACACCATATATTTT.

V gene TRBV6-6 combines with J gene TRBJ1-1; maybe TRBD1 (5 bases). V was cut by 5 bases and J by 7 bases, with 14 bases left in between. Germline lookup yields CDR1 MNHNY and CDR2 SVGAGI (reference sequence). This CDR3 has 13 residues. The CDR3 bases are TGTGCCAGCAGTAACGGACAAGCCCTTGAAGCTTTCTTT. Protein product: CASSNGQALEAFF.

CDR3 region: CAISESPGATYNEQFF. CDR3 coding DNA: TGTGCCATCAGTGAGTCCCCAGGGGCGACTTACAATGAGCAGTTCTTC. The chain has TRBV10-3 and TRBJ2-1; TRBD1 is a possible D gene (6 bases). The CDR3 consists of 16 residues. The V end was cut by 0 bases, the J end by 4 bases, with 13 bases between. Germline loops: CDR1 ENHRY, CDR2 SYGVKD.

This clone was counted at least ten times. The chain carries TRBV19 and TRBJ1-5; D ambiguous. V was pared by 5 bases and J by 5 bases, with 10 bases between. The CDR3 is made up of 13 amino acids. Germline V lookup: CDR1 LNHDA, CDR2 SQIVND (reference sequence). In nucleotides, the CDR3 is TGTGCCAGTAGTTACGGGAGTTATCAGCCCCAGCATTTT. Encoded protein: CASSYGSYQPQHF.

V is TRBV6-5 and J is TRBJ1-6; D is ambiguous. The ends were cut back, 7 bases at V and 8 bases at J, with 9 bases in the middle. Germline loops: CDR1 MNHEY, CDR2 SVGAGI. This CDR3 has 12 amino acids. This CDR3 is CASKGRDSPLHF. In DNA, the CDR3 is TGTGCCAGCAAAGGCCGGGATTCACCCCTCCACTTT.

V and J are TRBV6-5 and TRBJ2-1; 8 positions match TRBD1. V lost 5 bases to trimming and J lost 12 bases; unmatched junction nucleotides: 9. CDR1 and CDR2 from the germline V gene are MNHEY and SVGAGI. The CDR3 extends over 13 amino acids. The CDR3 nucleotides read TGTGCCAGCAGTCCAGACAGGGGTATTTGGCAGTTCTTC. Protein sequence: CASSPDRGIWQFF.

The chain joins TRBV9 to TRBJ2-1; a possible D gene is TRBD2 (6 bases). Trimming pared 0 bases from V and 4 bases from J, leaving 11 bases between. The CDR3 runs to 15 residues. Germline V CDR1 and CDR2: SGDLS, YYNGEE. The CDR3 loop is CASSVVAEPYNEQFF. The CDR3 region has the DNA TGTGCCAGCAGCGTAGTAGCGGAGCCTTACAATGAGCAGTTCTTC.

The V gene is TRBV28, the J gene TRBJ1-6, with D perhaps matching TRBD1 (5 bases). Germline lookup yields CDR1 MDHEN and CDR2 SYDVKM. CDR3 length: 13 residues. Trimming removed 6 bases at V and 5 bases at J, with 8 bases between. CDR3 residues: CASRRTHNSPLHF. The DNA for the CDR3 is TGTGCCAGCAGACGGACACATAATTCACCCCTCCACTTT.

This clone has more than one count but fewer than ten. The rearrangement links TRBV2 to TRBJ2-7; 7 bases fit TRBD1. The J segment lost 4 bases and the V segment lost 6 bases, leaving 3 bases of the junction unmatched. Germline V CDR1 and CDR2: SNHLY, FYNNEI. This CDR3 has 12 amino acids. CDR3 DNA sequence: TGTGCCAGCAGCGCACAGGGGTACGAGCAGTACTTC. Its protein is CASSAQGYEQYF.

The genes are TRBV19 and TRBJ2-1; 10 nucleotides agree with TRBD2. The CDR3 sequence is 16 residues long. With V trimmed by 0 bases and J by 8 bases, 7 bases remained unmatched. CDR1 is LNHDA and CDR2 is SQIVND in the germline V gene (reference sequence). This CDR3 is CASSIERLAGVDEQFF. The CDR3 region has the DNA TGTGCCAGTAGTATAGAGAGGCTAGCGGGAGTCGATGAGCAGTTCTTC.

This chain links TRBV11-3 with TRBJ2-5, with 7 positions matching TRBD1. The CDR3 is 15 residues long. Per the germline V gene, CDR1 is SGHNT and CDR2 is YENEEA. J was trimmed by 3 bases and V by 5 bases; bases with no gene match: 9. The CDR3 coding sequence is TGTGCCAGCAGCCTGGGGGACAGCACAGAAGAGACCCAGTACTTC. Translated, it gives CASSLGDSTEETQYF.

The sample holds one count of this clone. The chain is built from TRBV2 and TRBJ2-3; tentative D call: TRBD2 (6 bases). V lost 2 bases, J lost 0 bases, and 9 bases lay in between. Germline lookup yields CDR1 SNHLY and CDR2 FYNNEI. CDR3 length: 15 amino acids. DNA for the CDR3: TGTGCCAGCAGTGAACTAGCGTCGAGCACAGATACGCAGTATTTT. Amino acids: CASSELASSTDTQYF.

The chain employs TRBV28 and TRBJ2-7; 7 nucleotides line up with TRBD1. V dropped 6 bases and J dropped 6; count of bases not matched to a gene: 8. This CDR3 comprises 13 residues. CDR1 and CDR2 (germline): MDHEN, SYDVKM. The CDR3 is CASSHGDRAEQYF. Written as DNA, the CDR3 is TGTGCCAGCAGCCACGGTGACAGGGCCGAGCAGTACTTC.